This T cell receptor (beta chain) was captured in a study of a mutant IDH1 vaccine in newly diagnosed glioma. As for the study in general: Most patients had radiochemotherapy with temozolomide before enrollment; others had one alone. Study conclusions and caveats: Detectable vaccine-induced immune responses arose in about 93% of patients.

In regard to this clone: What it binds is unknown.

The CDR3 consists of 16 residues. This sample's time point: week 5, during vaccination. Every vaccine dose comprised 300 ug of mutant IDH1 20-mer peptide plus topical imiquimod. TCRdb keeps only in-frame clones here, not all; method: immunoSEQ multiplex PCR. The sample holds under 70,000 clones; about 81% are singletons and the top ten take over 7%. The chain joins TRBV1 to TRBJ1-1; the table calls TRBD1, which could not be checked here. TRBV1 constitutes a pseudogene. This receptor was taken from a woman aged 45 to 65 with glioma. Specimen: PBMCs, collected from a glioma patient whose treatment included an IDH1 peptide vaccine. The CDR3 loop reads CTSSPTRQGSNTEAFF. CDR3 coding DNA: TGCACCAGCAGCCCCACCCGACAGGGTTCGAACACTGAAGCTTTCTTT.